This T cell receptor beta chain was observed in a study of molecular identifiers for immune sequencing clone quantification. Points from the study as a whole: Whereas naive cells kept under 1% of molecules in clones above 20 RNA copies, such clones held over 98% in effectors.

This CDR3 is built from 16 residues. Per the germline V gene, CDR1 is LGHNA and CDR2 is YSLEER. Trimming cost V 3 bases and J 0 bases, with 14 bases left between them. The table lists this clonotype with many counts. Its cognate antigen is unknown. TCRdb used MiXCR to reprocess the PCR reads, holding one entry per CDR3 protein. The sample contains hundreds of thousands of distinct CDR3 sequences, around 25% of which appear only once. Sequencing libraries of naive CD8 cells derived from roughly 20,000 to 1,000,000 sorted cells with 10%, 30% or 50% RNA. The rearrangement links TRBV4-3 to TRBJ2-5; maybe TRBD2 (6 bases). Sequencing input: naive CD8+ T cells from blood, with Jurkat cell RNA spiked in. As for subset: FACS-sorted CD8+CD4-CCR7+CD45RA+ naive T cells. The source is a human donor in good health. Some libraries in this study had Jurkat cell RNA spiked in. The CDR3, as DNA: TGCGCCAGCAGCCAGGGCCCCGGGACTGACCAAGAGACCCAGTACTTC. It yields the protein CASSQGPGTDQETQYF.